These T cell receptor beta chains were read from a single sample in a study of shared clonotypes between healthy human individuals. The repertoire was sequenced with immunoSEQ multiplex PCR; TCRdb's copy has only in-frame clones and lacks some. The sample lists 2 million to 2.5 million clones; under 95% were seen once. Sequenced sample: naive CD4+ T cells from PBMCs. All receptors come from a man younger than 35 in good health. Some clones in this sample may be carry-over from other donors' samples. The conserved cysteine and the conserved F or W are not part of the CDR3 here.

J | V | length | CDR3
TRBJ1-2 | TRBV28 | 13 | ASSLVFSQGHGYT
TRBJ2-2 | TRBV28 | 12 | ASGPYRVTGELF
TRBJ2-3 | TRBV5-1 | 12 | ASSLPAGADTQY
TRBJ1-2 | TRBV5-1 | 13 | ASSLWTGATYGYT
TRBJ2-6 | TRBV18 | 16 | ASSPQGHSPSGANVLT
TRBJ1-2 | TRBV28 | 13 | ASSSSGGAGYGYT
TRBJ2-7 | TRBV7-9 | 14 | ASSSVSGSWSYEQY
TRBJ1-1 | TRBV14 | 13 | ASRWTGTLNTEAF
TRBJ2-7 | TRBV6-1 | 14 | ASSEVRASGNREQY
TRBJ1-2 | TRBV30 | 14 | ASSILQGARVEGYT
TRBJ2-4 | TRBV11-2 | 14 | ASSLTGAASQNIQY
TRBJ1-4 | TRBV5-8 | 12 | ASSRGGSNEKLF
TRBJ1-1 | TRBV5-1 | 11 | ASSPQGFAVAF
TRBJ2-5 | TRBV25-1 | 13 | ASSDSTGPGETQY
TRBJ1-2 | TRBV5-1 | 13 | ASSANYDRGYGYT
TRBJ2-3 | TRBV4-3 | 12 | ASSLNRGRDTQY